One and the same sample provided the 14 T cell receptor beta chains below, sequenced in a study of a mutant IDH1 vaccine in newly diagnosed glioma. Time point indicated: week 23, last vaccination. With topical imiquimod, each dose of the vaccine consisted of 300 ug of mutant IDH1 20-mer peptide. For these receptors, no antigen is known. The repertoire was sequenced with immunoSEQ multiplex PCR; TCRdb's copy has only in-frame clones and lacks some. The sample holds tens of thousands of clones; approximately 87% are singletons and the top ten take about 1.5%. Sequenced material: PBMCs, taken from a glioma patient whose treatment included an IDH1 peptide vaccine. The receptors were gathered from a man aged 35 to 55 with glioma.

The chain has TRBV19 and TRBJ1-1; 10 bases are shared with TRBD1. Germline CDR1 LNHDA, CDR2 SQIVND (reference sequence). V lost 5 bases to trimming and J lost 1 base; unmatched junction nucleotides: 4. The CDR3 runs to 15 residues. CDR3 nucleotides: TGTGCCAGTAGTCCGTGGGACAGGGGGAACACTGAAGCTTTCTTT. Its protein is CASSPWDRGNTEAFF. The full variable domain, rest sourced from reference TRBV19 and TRBJ1-1, is DGGITQSPKYLFRKEGQNVTLSCEQNLNHDAMYWYRQDPGQGLRLIYYSQIVNDFQKGDIAEGYSVSREKKESFPLTVTSAQKNPTAFYLCASSPWDRGNTEAFFGQGTRLTVV.

V and J are TRBV5-1 and TRBJ2-2; no reliable D call. Between the trimmed V and J ends, which lost 2 bases and 4 bases, there was a span of 12 bases. This CDR3 is built from 15 residues. The germline V gene has CDR1 SGHRS and CDR2 YFSETQ. The CDR3 is CASSFGVSGTGELFF. The CDR3 nucleotides read TGCGCCAGCAGCTTTGGGGTCTCGGGCACCGGGGAGCTGTTTTTT.

The chain is built from TRBV7-2 and TRBJ2-1; possible D gene TRBD1, 6 bases. CDR3 length: 15 amino acids. Trimming took off 1 base at V and 1 base at J, with 8 bases between the two ends. From germline, CDR1 is SGHTA and CDR2 FQGNSA. The CDR3 DNA is TGTGCCAGCAGCTTAGGAAGGGGGTCCTACAATGAGCAGTTCTTC. Residues: CASSLGRGSYNEQFF.

This sequence joins TRBV15 and TRBJ1-3; TRBD1 matches 8 bases. Germline CDR1 and CDR2: LNHNV and YYDKDF (reference sequence). Losses at the gene ends were 5 bases for V and 2 bases for J; bases not matched to a gene: 8. This CDR3 region has 16 residues. CDR3 nucleotides: TGTGCCACCAGCCGCCAGGGGACAGGCCCTGGAAACACCATATATTTT. It translates to CATSRQGTGPGNTIYF.

The chain employs TRBV4-3 and TRBJ2-7; D not certain. The ends were cut back, 0 bases at V and 2 bases at J, with 11 bases in the middle. Germline assignment: CDR1 LGHNA and CDR2 YSLEER. This CDR3 is built from 15 residues. CDR3 protein: CASSQEGYTPYEQYF. In DNA, the CDR3 is TGCGCCAGCAGCCAAGAAGGATATACCCCCTACGAGCAGTACTTC.

This chain links TRBV5-5 with TRBJ2-1, with 7 bases that match TRBD1. In germline, CDR1 is SGHKS, CDR2 YYEKEE (reference sequence). V was pared by 4 bases and J by 0 bases, with 4 bases of the junction left unmatched. The CDR3 is 15 residues long. This CDR3 is CASSEGQASYNEQFF. The CDR3 DNA reads as TGTGCCAGCAGCGAAGGACAGGCCTCCTACAATGAGCAGTTCTTC.

The chain links TRBV7-9 to TRBJ2-7, with D perhaps matching TRBD1 (7 bases). Germline loops: CDR1 SEHNR, CDR2 FQNEAQ (reference sequence). The V end was cut by 4 bases, the J end by 4 bases, with 17 bases between. The CDR3 is 15 amino acids. CDR3 nucleotide sequence: TGTGCCAGCAGCTCTCCTAAGGGGGCGGGGTACGAGCAGTACTTC. This codes for CASSSPKGAGYEQYF.

The chain recombines TRBV9 with TRBJ1-4, with D hard to call. Between the trimmed V and J ends, which lost 5 bases and 0 bases, there was a span of 8 bases. The CDR3 loop spans 14 amino acids. Germline loops: CDR1 SGDLS, CDR2 YYNGEE. In DNA form, the CDR3 reads TGTGCCAGCAGTGCTACGGCAACTAATGAAAAACTGTTTTTT. Amino acid sequence: CASSATATNEKLFF.

V and J are TRBV7-9 and TRBJ1-1; no clear D gene. From germline, CDR1 is SEHNR and CDR2 FQNEAQ (reference sequence). V shed 8 bases and J shed 0 bases, with 10 bases lying between them. CDR3 size: 13 residues. The CDR3 coding sequence is TGTGCCAGCCTCCTAAAGATGAACACTGAAGCTTTCTTT. This encodes CASLLKMNTEAFF.

This rearrangement joins TRBV9 to TRBJ2-1; D might be TRBD1 (5 bases). V was clipped by 3 bases and J by 0 bases, with 10 bases between them. CDR3 length: 15 residues. The V gene's germline CDR1 is SGDLS and CDR2 YYNGEE. The CDR3 loop is CASSATGNSYNEQFF. The CDR3 DNA follows: TGTGCCAGCAGCGCCACAGGAAACTCCTACAATGAGCAGTTCTTC.

The sample holds one count of this clone. The chain uses TRBV28 and TRBJ1-4; D perhaps matches TRBD1 (5 bases). V lost 6 bases to trimming and J lost 8 bases, with 16 bases between them. The CDR3 consists of 14 residues. Germline V gene sequence: CDR1 MDHEN, CDR2 SYDVKM. CDR3 protein: CASSSAGPGEKLFF. Here the CDR3 DNA reads TGTGCCAGCAGCTCAGCAGGGCCAGGGGAAAAACTGTTTTTT.

The rearrangement uses TRBV28 and TRBJ1-2; TRBD1 agrees at 9 bases. Trimming removed 7 bases from V and 4 bases from J; junction bases left unmatched: 7. Per the germline V gene, CDR1 is MDHEN and CDR2 is SYDVKM. The CDR3 loop spans 14 amino acids. The CDR3 DNA follows: TGTGCCAGCAACGGACAGGGGAGTGTCTATGGCTACACCTTC. This gives the protein CASNGQGSVYGYTF.

The chain recombines TRBV19 with TRBJ2-1, with no clear D. Trimming left V 8 bases short and J 0 bases short, with 14 bases between. The germline gives CDR1 LNHDA, CDR2 SQIVND (reference sequence). The CDR3 is 15 residues long. The CDR3 spells CASLPAVSSYNEQFF. The CDR3 nucleotides read TGTGCCAGTCTTCCCGCGGTGAGCTCCTACAATGAGCAGTTCTTC. The full variable domain, completed using reference TRBV19 and TRBJ2-1, is DGGITQSPKYLFRKEGQNVTLSCEQNLNHDAMYWYRQDPGQGLRLIYYSQIVNDFQKGDIAEGYSVSREKKESFPLTVTSAQKNPTAFYLCASLPAVSSYNEQFFGPGTRLTVL.

The chain carries TRBV29-1 and TRBJ1-2; 7 positions agree with TRBD1. Per the germline V gene, CDR1 is SQVTM and CDR2 is ANQGSEA. V lost 7 bases and J lost 2; bases outside the gene matches: 4. The CDR3 length is 12 residues. CDR3 sequence: CSAGQENYGYTF. CDR3 coding DNA: TGCAGCGCTGGACAGGAGAACTATGGCTACACCTTC.